These T cell receptor beta chains were read from a single sample in a study of technical replicates of blood from a few donors. Assay used: immunoSEQ multiplex PCR; TCRdb lists only in-frame clones, some missing. The table includes around 67,000 clones, 92% detected once. Sequencing input: T cells isolated from PBMCs. These receptors were collected from a human donor in good health. CDR3s include the opening cysteine and the closing phenylalanine or tryptophan. D genes are given only for firm matches.

CDR3aa,j_gene,d_gene,v_gene
CASRGTSGRYTQYF,TRBJ2-3,TRBD2,TRBV6-5
CASSDRNPQETQYF,TRBJ2-5,NA,TRBV2
CASSASFRGETQYF,TRBJ2-5,NA,TRBV27
CASSSNLIRGNQPQHF,TRBJ1-5,TRBD1,TRBV27
CATSLRGYEQYF,TRBJ2-7,NA,TRBV10-3
CASSSGLSDTQYF,TRBJ2-3,NA,TRBV6-5
CASRTGTGSTYEQYF,TRBJ2-7,TRBD1,TRBV5-4
CAWSTAGGQEQYF,TRBJ2-7,TRBD2,TRBV30
CASSELGKGQPQHF,TRBJ1-5,NA,TRBV6-1
CASSLVAGITDTQYF,TRBJ2-3,TRBD2,TRBV7-2
CASSKTQGTDTQYF,TRBJ2-3,NA,TRBV10-1
CASSYSPSPNQPQHF,TRBJ1-5,NA,TRBV6-5
CASSFPRTGFYGYTF,TRBJ1-2,TRBD1,TRBV4-1
CASSQTGRPTDTQYF,TRBJ2-3,TRBD2,TRBV4-3
CASSISRVGTEAFF,TRBJ1-1,NA,TRBV19
CATSFRQRNTEAFF,TRBJ1-1,NA,TRBV15
CASRSPTSSYNEQFF,TRBJ2-1,NA,TRBV6-5
CASSATGVNTEAFF,TRBJ1-1,TRBD1,TRBV7-9
CASSLAGLADTYEQYF,TRBJ2-7,TRBD2,TRBV5-5
CASSLSLGTLDYEQYF,TRBJ2-7,NA,TRBV27
CASSLVRARLNYGYTF,TRBJ1-2,NA,TRBV7-2
CASSEQGAPLADWTGELFF,TRBJ2-2,TRBD1,TRBV10-1
CSVEGGLGGEAFF,TRBJ1-1,NA,TRBV29-1
CASSETGGNTEAFF,TRBJ1-1,TRBD1,TRBV7-3
CASSDGSYAYNEQFF,TRBJ2-1,NA,TRBV11-3
CASASGITDTQYF,TRBJ2-3,TRBD2,TRBV12-5
CAWSTTGGANSEQYF,TRBJ2-7,TRBD1,TRBV30
CASSRGLAGYNEQFF,TRBJ2-1,TRBD2,TRBV7-2
CASSQVVGAEAFF,TRBJ1-1,NA,TRBV4-1
CASSVGTPNVNTEAFF,TRBJ1-1,NA,TRBV6-1
CASTTGGAEAFF,TRBJ1-1,NA,TRBV2
CASPSVQEPCQPQHF,TRBJ1-5,NA,TRBV6-4
CASSFGRWGHGYTF,TRBJ1-2,NA,TRBV14
CASSFGQGAAGTEAFF,TRBJ1-1,TRBD1,TRBV7-9
CASSYSPGDYEQYF,TRBJ2-7,NA,TRBV6-5
CASSQDSGITGELFF,TRBJ2-2,NA,TRBV4-2
CASKTTGTVDQPQHF,TRBJ1-5,TRBD1,TRBV19
CASSEIAGGETQYF,TRBJ2-5,TRBD2,TRBV2
CASSLRIGPGGNEQFF,TRBJ2-1,TRBD1,TRBV5-6
CASSAGAYNEQFF,TRBJ2-1,NA,TRBV9
CASSRTGSSYEQYF,TRBJ2-7,TRBD1,TRBV4-3
CASSITGQGNYGYTF,TRBJ1-2,TRBD1,TRBV19
CASSQELSGFANTGELFF,TRBJ2-2,TRBD2,TRBV4-3
CASSLPGDSTGELFF,TRBJ2-2,NA,TRBV5-1
CASSLSPGVQPQHF,TRBJ1-5,NA,TRBV27
CASSQDLGSYEQYF,TRBJ2-7,NA,TRBV4-3
CASSPTGGGYEQYF,TRBJ2-7,TRBD1,TRBV7-3
CAWVGTSGLYTQYF,TRBJ2-3,TRBD2,TRBV30
CASSPRTGQGGSGANVLTF,TRBJ2-6,TRBD1,TRBV18
CASSDSLRGYEQYF,TRBJ2-7,NA,TRBV9
CASSYDSTIGYTF,TRBJ1-2,NA,TRBV6-5
CASSSNNRGGELFF,TRBJ2-2,TRBD1,TRBV7-7
CATAGRGNQPQHF,TRBJ1-5,NA,TRBV15
CSPNNEAFF,TRBJ1-1,NA,TRBV20-1
CASSLEGSNEQFF,TRBJ2-1,NA,TRBV28